These 21 T cell receptor beta chains came from one sample sequenced in a study of shared clonotypes between healthy human individuals. Assay: immunoSEQ multiplex PCR; the TCRdb copy retains only in-frame clones and omits some. Here the sample spans millions of clones, approximately 95% being singletons. The sequenced sample was naive CD4+ T cells from PBMCs. The subset was: CD45RA+ positively selected. The receptors derive from a man aged 18 to 30 in good health. Some clones in this sample may be carry-over from other donors' samples.

This sequence joins TRBV5-1 and TRBJ2-2; 8 nucleotides line up with TRBD1. Germline loops: CDR1 SGHRS, CDR2 YFSETQ. The CDR3 covers 16 residues. V dropped 3 bases and J dropped 0; count of bases not matched to a gene: 4. Here the CDR3 DNA reads TGCGCCAGCAGCTCTGGGACAGGAACGAACACCGGGGAGCTGTTTTTT. It codes for CASSSGTGTNTGELFF.

The count of this clone is one. The chain recombines TRBV28 with TRBJ2-4; D possibly corresponds to TRBD1 (5 bases). The CDR3 has 16 amino acids. CDR1 MDHEN and CDR2 SYDVKM come from the germline V gene. V lost 6 bases, J lost 0 bases, and 15 bases lay in between. This chain's CDR3 is CASSPGFGLAKNIQYF. The CDR3 DNA is TGTGCCAGCAGCCCAGGGTTCGGCTTAGCCAAAAACATTCAGTACTTC.

The chain links TRBV27 to TRBJ2-2, with 7 positions matching TRBD2. The germline gives CDR1 MNHEY, CDR2 SMNVEV (reference sequence). Trimming removed 8 bases from V and 5 bases from J; junction bases left unmatched: 8. This CDR3 is built from 14 residues. The CDR3 loop is CASQPGLMTGELFF. CDR3 DNA: TGTGCCAGCCAACCGGGACTAATGACCGGGGAGCTGTTTTTT.

The chain carries TRBV18 and TRBJ2-6; 7 bases agree with TRBD2. CDR1 and CDR2 from the germline V gene are KGHSH and LQKENI. The CDR3 has 19 amino acids. With 3 bases clipped from V and 2 bases from J, the junction kept 13 bases outside the gene matches. CDR3 protein: CASSPTLGTGRAGANVLTF. As DNA, the CDR3 is TGTGCCAGCTCACCGACGTTAGGGACGGGGAGGGCTGGGGCCAACGTCCTGACTTTC.

The V and J genes are TRBV29-1 and TRBJ2-7, with D perhaps given as TRBD1 or TRBD2 (5 bases each). The CDR3 loop spans 15 amino acids. Trimming stripped 4 bases from V and 0 bases from J, with 16 bases between. The germline CDR1 and CDR2 sequences are SQVTM and ANQGSEA. CDR3 sequence reads: CSVGDGRRISYEQYF. In DNA form, the CDR3 reads TGCAGCGTTGGGGACGGTAGGCGGATCTCCTACGAGCAGTACTTC.

This chain connects TRBV18 to TRBJ2-3, with TRBD1 matching over 7 bases. The germline V gene has CDR1 KGHSH and CDR2 LQKENI. The CDR3 is made up of 15 amino acids. The J segment lost 1 base and the V segment lost 6 bases, leaving 7 bases of the junction unmatched. CDR3 protein: CASSSQGSGTDTQYF. The DNA for the CDR3 is TGTGCCAGCTCTTCACAGGGGTCGGGCACAGATACGCAGTATTTT.

This clone was seen a handful of times. The chain is built from TRBV27 and TRBJ1-2; no reliable D call. Between the trimmed V and J ends, which lost 0 bases and 7 bases, there was a span of 12 bases. The CDR3 covers 14 residues. Germline loops: CDR1 MNHEY, CDR2 SMNVEV (reference sequence). The CDR3 DNA follows: TGTGCCAGCAGTTTATCGAAGCTTGCCCGTGGCTACACCTTC. It yields the protein CASSLSKLARGYTF.

This clone has just a few counts. The V gene is TRBV18, the J gene TRBJ2-4; TRBD1 matches at 7 bases. This CDR3 has 13 residues. The trim removed 8 bases at V and 5 bases at J, leaving 6 bases unmatched. Germline V gene sequence: CDR1 KGHSH, CDR2 LQKENI. The chain's CDR3 is CASQGTAENIQYF. CDR3 bases: TGTGCCAGCCAGGGGACAGCAGAAAACATTCAGTACTTC.

The chain uses TRBV6-5 and TRBJ1-1; no clear D. The germline CDR1 and CDR2 sequences are MNHEY and SVGAGI. The CDR3 covers 14 residues. V dropped 5 bases and J dropped 3 bases, with 13 bases sitting between them. The CDR3 is CASSLQYEDTEAFF. As DNA, the CDR3 is TGTGCCAGCAGTCTACAATATGAGGACACTGAAGCTTTCTTT.

The table lists this clone with a count of one. The rearrangement links TRBV28 to TRBJ2-7; a possible D gene is TRBD1 (5 bases). V lost 6 bases, J lost 0 bases, and 12 bases lay in between. CDR1 is MDHEN and CDR2 is SYDVKM in the germline V gene. The CDR3 covers 14 residues. DNA of the CDR3: TGTGCCAGCAGACGACAGCCCGGCTCCTACGAGCAGTACTTC. It encodes CASRRQPGSYEQYF.

For this clone: Additional DNA sequences in this sample encode the identical CDR3. The chain joins TRBV5-4 to TRBJ1-1; D gene ambiguous. There are 14 residues in the CDR3. Trimming stripped 0 bases from V and 3 bases from J, with 9 bases between. CDR1 SGHNT and CDR2 YYREEE come from the germline V gene (reference sequence). The CDR3 bases are TGTGCCAGCAGCTTGGGAGCCGGAGACACTGAAGCTTTCTTT. As protein: CASSLGAGDTEAFF.

V is TRBV4-1 and J is TRBJ1-2; D gene unclear. Germline V gene sequence: CDR1 MGHRA, CDR2 YSYEKL. The length of the CDR3 is 14 residues. With 1 base removed from V and 2 bases from J, the gap between germline ends came to 8 bases. In DNA, the CDR3 is TGCGCCAGCAGCCAAGGGGAGATCAACTATGGCTACACCTTC. Translation: CASSQGEINYGYTF.

The chain links TRBV2 to TRBJ2-1; D is possibly TRBD2 (6 bases). CDR1 is SNHLY, CDR2 FYNNEI, per germline. CDR3 length equals 15 residues. The V gene lost 4 bases and the J gene lost 6 bases, with 16 bases spanning the gap. The CDR3 region has the DNA TGTGCCAGCAGTGCAACTAGCAGGTCGTCCAATGAGCAGTTCTTC. Translated: CASSATSRSSNEQFF.

This chain connects TRBV2 to TRBJ2-7; 8 bases line up with TRBD1. With V trimmed by 5 bases and J by 8 bases, 14 bases remained unmatched. The CDR3 extends over 15 amino acids. Germline values: CDR1 SNHLY, CDR2 FYNNEI. The CDR3 loop reads CASSRPGGAGYKQYF. DNA for the CDR3: TGTGCCAGCAGTCGACCAGGGGGCGCGGGTTACAAGCAGTACTTC.

The gene calls are TRBV7-9 and TRBJ2-7; D is unclear. CDR1 is SEHNR and CDR2 is FQNEAQ in the germline V gene (reference sequence). The CDR3 is 13 residues long. V lost 5 bases and J 6 bases, leaving 14 bases between the germline ends. This CDR3 reads CASSQIDGVEQYF. Here the CDR3 DNA reads TGTGCCAGCAGCCAAATCGATGGGGTCGAGCAGTACTTC.

The chain employs TRBV4-3 and TRBJ2-5; TRBD1 agrees at 9 bases. Germline CDR1 and CDR2: LGHNA and YSLEER. Trimming at V came to 4 bases and at J to 5 bases, leaving 14 bases not matched to a gene. This CDR3 region has 17 residues. The DNA for the CDR3 is TGCGCCAGCAGCCCCTCTATCCCGGGACAGGGCGGCGAGACCCAGTACTTC. Translated, it gives CASSPSIPGQGGETQYF.

The chain couples TRBV6-1 to TRBJ1-6, with TRBD1 matching 9 bases. Germline values: CDR1 MNHNS, CDR2 SASEGT. This CDR3 contains 14 residues. In DNA form, the CDR3 reads TGTGCGGGACAGGGTGAATATGTTGGTTCACCCCTCCACTTT. Residues: CAGQGEYVGSPLHF.

Here the CDR3 reads CASSQDRSTGELFF. The CDR3 nucleotides are TGTGCCAGCAGCCAGGACAGGAGCACCGGGGAGCTGTTTTTT. The chain is built from TRBV7-9 and TRBJ2-2; TRBD1 aligns across 7 bases. Per germline, CDR1 SEHNR and CDR2 FQNEAQ (reference sequence). Trimming at V came to 5 bases and at J to 4 bases, leaving 4 bases not matched to a gene. The CDR3 sequence is 14 residues long.

The J gene is TRBJ2-1, the V gene TRBV27, with D perhaps matching TRBD2 (5 bases). Trimming stripped 8 bases from V and 5 bases from J, with 13 bases between. Germline V gene sequence: CDR1 MNHEY, CDR2 SMNVEV (reference sequence). This CDR3 comprises 13 residues. DNA of the CDR3: TGTGCCAGCTCGGGGAGTTCTAACAATGAGCAGTTCTTC. Translated: CASSGSSNNEQFF.

The J gene is TRBJ2-6, the V gene TRBV10-2, with TRBD1 matching 11 bases. V trimming: 6 bases; J trimming: 3 bases; junction bases outside the gene matches: 7. Per the germline V gene, CDR1 is WSHSY and CDR2 is SAAADI. CDR3 length: 17 amino acids. The CDR3 DNA follows: TGCGCCAGCAGCCCTGGGACAGGGGGTCGTGGGGCCAACGTCCTGACTTTC. It encodes CASSPGTGGRGANVLTF.

The rearrangement joins TRBV7-9 to TRBJ1-1, with D perhaps matching TRBD1 (6 bases). The CDR3 contains 13 residues. Germline lookup yields CDR1 SEHNR and CDR2 FQNEAQ (reference sequence). Trimming stripped 4 bases from V and 3 bases from J, with 9 bases between. CDR3 amino acids: CASSSGQYTEAFF. DNA of the CDR3: TGTGCCAGCAGCTCCGGACAGTACACTGAAGCTTTCTTT.